This TCR beta chain was retrieved from a study of T cells in narcolepsy. Turning to the study itself: Donors had narcolepsy type 1 or type 2, or were healthy controls.

Regarding this clone: Its cognate antigen is unknown.

Repertoires were generated with immunoSEQ multiplex PCR, while TCRdb's copy carries only in-frame clones and drops some. The sample yields tens of thousands of clones, under 85% seen once. Study results and caveats: Same-patient CSF and blood CD4+ T cell clonotypes included HCRT-specific and TRIB2-specific autoreactive ones. Blood of same and different patients, but not healthy controls, reportedly held recurring autoreactive clonotypes. Autoreactive clone sequences were missing from some blood memory CD4+ repertoires.

The specimen sequenced was CD45RA- memory CD4+ T cells from PBMCs. This receptor was identified in a human donor with narcolepsy.

CDR3 sequence: CASSSADRDSIGANVLTF. The CDR3 DNA is TGCGCCAGCAGCTCCGCCGACAGGGATTCAATTGGGGCCAACGTCCTGACTTTC. The chain couples TRBV5-1 to TRBJ2-6; 7 bases line up with TRBD1. Germline assignment: CDR1 SGHRS and CDR2 YFSETQ. This CDR3 contains 18 residues. V lost 3 bases, J lost 3 bases, and 12 bases stayed unmatched.